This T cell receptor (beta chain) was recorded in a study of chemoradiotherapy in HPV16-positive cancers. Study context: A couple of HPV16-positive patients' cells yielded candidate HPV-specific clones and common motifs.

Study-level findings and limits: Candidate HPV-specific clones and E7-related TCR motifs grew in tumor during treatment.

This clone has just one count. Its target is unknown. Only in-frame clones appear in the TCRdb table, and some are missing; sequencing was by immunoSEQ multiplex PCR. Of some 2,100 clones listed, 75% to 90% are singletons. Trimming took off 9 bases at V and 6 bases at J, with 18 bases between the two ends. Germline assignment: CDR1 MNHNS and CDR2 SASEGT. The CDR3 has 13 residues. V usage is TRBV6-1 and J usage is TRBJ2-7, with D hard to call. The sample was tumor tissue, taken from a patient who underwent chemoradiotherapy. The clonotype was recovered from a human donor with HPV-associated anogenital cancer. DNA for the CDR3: TGTGCCAGTACAATCGAGAAGTCGGCCGAGCAGTACTTC. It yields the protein CASTIEKSAEQYF.